Listed here are 4 T cell receptor beta chains from one sample, sequenced in a study of graft-versus-host responses after intestinal transplantation. Profiling relied on immunoSEQ multiplex PCR, and the TCRdb table lists in-frame clones only, not all of them. In the table there are over 65,000 clones, approximately 90% of which are singletons. The sequenced sample was PBMCs, obtained 98 days after intestinal transplantation. All receptors derive from a human patient who received an intestinal transplant, so some T cells may come from the graft donor.

The CDR3 region has the DNA TGTGCCAGCAGCGACAGGTCAGGGGAAAAACTGTTTTTT. It encodes CASSDRSGEKLFF. The chain is built from TRBV7-9 and TRBJ1-4; maybe TRBD1 (6 bases). Germline-derived CDR1 and CDR2 are SEHNR and FQNEAQ (reference sequence). Trimming removed 5 bases from V and 8 bases from J, with 12 bases in between. The CDR3 covers 13 residues.

The rearrangement links TRBV5-1 to TRBJ2-2; TRBD1 matches 8 bases. The germline CDR1 and CDR2 sequences are SGHRS and YFSETQ. V trimming: 3 bases; J trimming: 5 bases; junction bases outside the gene matches: 12. The CDR3 consists of 17 residues. The CDR3 coding sequence is TGCGCCAGCAGCTCTCTAGGGCAGGGGGCGTATACCGGGGAGCTGTTTTTT. It yields the protein CASSSLGQGAYTGELFF.

As regards this clone: The same CDR3 arises from other DNA sequences in this sample as well. The chain joins TRBV30 to TRBJ1-5; TRBD1 is a possible D gene (5 bases). CDR1 is GTSNPN and CDR2 is SVGIG in the germline V gene (reference sequence). The V and J ends lost 0 bases and 7 bases respectively, with 10 bases between them. The CDR3 is 13 residues long. The CDR3 region is CAWSVQARQPQHF. In DNA form, the CDR3 reads TGTGCCTGGAGTGTACAGGCGAGGCAGCCCCAGCATTTT.

This rearrangement joins TRBV28 to TRBJ1-2; 9 bases are a match to TRBD1. The CDR3 has 17 residues. After removal of 3 bases from V and 6 bases from J, the junction contained 14 bases not matched to a gene. Germline V gene sequence: CDR1 MDHEN, CDR2 SYDVKM. In nucleotides, the CDR3 is TGTGCCAGCAGTTTCTCGGACAGGGGCGCCCCCAGGGATGGCTACACCTTC. Its protein is CASSFSDRGAPRDGYTF.